Below, 20 T cell receptor beta chains from the same sample are listed, as sequenced in a study of T cell responses to AZD1222 COVID-19 vaccine. Clones were read by immunoSEQ multiplex PCR, and TCRdb kept only the in-frame ones, dropping some. The sample has 150,000 to 200,000 clones, about 87% seen once. The source was peripheral blood, collected on day 0 of AZD1222 vaccination. These receptors came from an adult in good health.

The rearrangement joins TRBV10-3 to TRBJ1-4, with 11 bases aligning to TRBD1. The germline CDR1 and CDR2 sequences are ENHRY and SYGVKD. Trimming removed 4 bases from V and 6 bases from J; junction bases left unmatched: 7. This CDR3 region has 16 residues. The CDR3 reads CAISAGTGGSHEKLFF. CDR3 bases: TGTGCCATCAGTGCCGGGACAGGGGGTTCCCATGAAAAACTGTTTTTT.

The chain couples TRBV24-1 to TRBJ1-1; the D gene is possibly TRBD1 (5 bases). Trimming removed 3 bases at V and 2 bases at J, with 12 bases between. Germline V gene sequence: CDR1 KGHDR, CDR2 SFDVKD. The CDR3 is 15 amino acids. The CDR3 DNA is TGTGCCACCAGTGATCCGGGGCAGGGAAACACTGAAGCTTTCTTT. Protein product: CATSDPGQGNTEAFF.

This clone has just one count. The chain is built from TRBV28 and TRBJ1-2, with 7 bases aligning to TRBD1. The junction had 6 bases not matched to a gene; V was cut back by 3 bases and J by 5 bases. The CDR3 spans 14 residues. Germline values: CDR1 MDHEN, CDR2 SYDVKM. The CDR3 DNA reads as TGTGCCAGCAGTTTGGGACAGCAACTTTATGGCTACACCTTC. Its translation is CASSLGQQLYGYTF.

The chain recombines TRBV6-5 with TRBJ2-5; TRBD1 matches 8 bases. Germline V lookup: CDR1 MNHEY, CDR2 SVGAGI. This CDR3 comprises 16 residues. J gave up 2 bases and V 2 bases, and 7 bases lay outside the gene matches. The CDR3 DNA sequence: TGTGCCAGCAGTTACGGGGGGACAGGCCCACAAGAGACCCAGTACTTC. Translating gives CASSYGGTGPQETQYF.

The chain is built from TRBV5-1 and TRBJ1-5, with D maybe TRBD1 (5 bases). This CDR3 is built from 13 residues. Deletions cut 2 bases from V and 5 bases from J, with 8 bases between. Germline V lookup: CDR1 SGHRS, CDR2 YFSETQ. The CDR3 reads CASSFQGDQPQHF. CDR3 in DNA: TGCGCCAGCAGCTTCCAGGGCGATCAGCCCCAGCATTTT.

V and J are TRBV9 and TRBJ2-3; 13 bases are shared with TRBD2. V shed 3 bases, J shed 3 bases, and the junction held 19 bases outside the gene matches. Germline V gives CDR1 SGDLS, CDR2 YYNGEE. The length of the CDR3 is 21 residues. DNA for the CDR3: TGTGCCAGCAGCGCCTCTCCAGGGGGAAGGACTAGCGGGAGAGGAACAGATACGCAGTATTTT. This translates into CASSASPGGRTSGRGTDTQYF.

This rearrangement joins TRBV7-9 to TRBJ1-6; D is unclear. Germline V CDR1 and CDR2: SEHNR, FQNEAQ (reference sequence). Trimming took 6 bases from V and 7 from J, leaving 13 bases between them. The CDR3 extends over 14 amino acids. The CDR3 region is CASRLGGSNSPLHF. In DNA form, the CDR3 reads TGTGCCAGCAGGTTGGGAGGTTCAAATTCACCCCTCCACTTT.

The rearrangement links TRBV2 to TRBJ1-2; D ambiguous. The V end was cut by 6 bases, the J end by 6 bases, with 14 bases between. This CDR3 spans 13 amino acids. The germline V gene encodes CDR1 SNHLY and CDR2 FYNNEI. In DNA, the CDR3 is TGTGCCAGCAGGATGGGCCTAGTAAATGGCTACACCTTC. Its protein is CASRMGLVNGYTF.

DNA of the CDR3: TGTGCCAGCGGTGGTCAGAATACCTACGAGCAGTACTTC. Protein sequence: CASGGQNTYEQYF. This rearrangement joins TRBV2 to TRBJ2-7; no clear D gene. Germline-derived CDR1 and CDR2 are SNHLY and FYNNEI. The CDR3 has 13 amino acids. V was clipped by 8 bases and J by 2 bases, with 13 bases between them.

The chain links TRBV5-1 to TRBJ1-2, with D possibly being TRBD1 (5 bases). The V and J ends lost 4 bases and 3 bases respectively, with 10 bases between them. CDR1 and CDR2 (germline): SGHRS, YFSETQ. The CDR3 is 13 residues long. DNA of the CDR3: TGCGCCAGCAGCCCGGGACGAGACTATGGCTACACCTTC. It specifies CASSPGRDYGYTF.

The chain couples TRBV7-9 to TRBJ2-1, with D unclear. CDR1 SEHNR and CDR2 FQNEAQ come from the germline V gene (reference sequence). Trimming cost V 3 bases and J 9 bases, with 6 bases left between them. This CDR3 is 11 amino acids long. The CDR3 nucleotides read TGTGCCAGCAGCTTTGATCTTGAGCAGTTCTTC. It encodes CASSFDLEQFF.

Note on this clone: Relative to the germline gene, one junction end is altered; a read error may explain this. The chain is built from TRBV18 and TRBJ1-3, with D possibly TRBD1 on 5 matching bases. Germline lookup yields CDR1 KGHSH and CDR2 LQKENI. This CDR3 contains 17 residues. CDR3 loop: CASSPGGTLYSGNAIYF. The CDR3 bases are TGTGCCAGCTCCCCCGGAGGGACCTTATACTCTGGAAACGCCATATATTTT.

The chain is built from TRBV3-1 (or the pseudogene TRBV3-2) and TRBJ1-6; D is perhaps TRBD1 (5 bases). The germline CDR1 and CDR2 sequences are LGHDT and YNNKEL (reference sequence). The CDR3 loop spans 16 amino acids. Trimming left V 1 base short and J 9 bases short, with 16 bases between. For the CDR3, the DNA is TGTGCCAGCAGCCAAGTGTCAGGGTGGATAGGTTCACCCCTCCACTTT. Protein sequence: CASSQVSGWIGSPLHF.

The chain carries TRBV29-1 and TRBJ2-5; D possibly corresponds to TRBD1 (5 bases). V dropped 3 bases and J dropped 2 bases, with 10 bases sitting between them. The CDR3 length is 13 residues. Germline CDR1 and CDR2: SQVTM and ANQGSEA. CDR3 sequence reads: CSVDLNRQETQYF. The CDR3 DNA is TGCAGCGTTGATCTAAACAGGCAAGAGACCCAGTACTTC.

The chain uses TRBV7-2 and TRBJ2-5, with a weak D call TRBD1 (5 bases). The CDR3 contains 14 residues. V lost 2 bases to trimming and J lost 2 bases, with 9 bases between them. Germline CDR1 is SGHTA and CDR2 is FQGNSA. The CDR3 sequence: CASSLRAGQETQYF. CDR3 in DNA: TGTGCCAGCAGCTTACGGGCAGGGCAAGAGACCCAGTACTTC.

The rearrangement joins TRBV27 to TRBJ2-7; 8 nucleotides line up with TRBD2. Per germline, CDR1 MNHEY and CDR2 SMNVEV (reference sequence). Trimming took 6 bases from V and 2 from J; bases not matched to a gene: 6. This CDR3 comprises 14 residues. In nucleotides, the CDR3 is TGTGCCAGCAGATCCGGGACTAGGGCCTACGAGCAGTACTTC. It codes for CASRSGTRAYEQYF.

The chain links TRBV28 to TRBJ1-5, with 9 bases that match TRBD1. CDR1 is MDHEN and CDR2 is SYDVKM in the germline V gene. The CDR3 is 15 amino acids. V shed 8 bases and J 4 bases; nucleotides not matched to a gene: 9. DNA of the CDR3: TGTGCCAGCGGCTCAGCCGGGACAGGGAATCAGCCCCAGCATTTT. Translated, it gives CASGSAGTGNQPQHF.

This clone was seen only a few times. One end of the junction does not line up with germline, which may come from a read error. The chain links TRBV6-6 to TRBJ2-3; no reliable D call. CDR1 is MNHNY and CDR2 is SVGAGI in the germline V gene (reference sequence). The CDR3 extends over 15 amino acids. This CDR3 is CASTYNGRNTDTQYF. The DNA for the CDR3 is TGTGCCAGCACTTACAACGGCAGGAACACAGATACGCAGTATTTT.

This sequence joins TRBV5-1 and TRBJ2-7; TRBD1 might be the D (6 bases). Germline loops: CDR1 SGHRS, CDR2 YFSETQ. Trimming stripped 0 bases from V and 6 bases from J, with 16 bases between. This CDR3 contains 15 residues. CDR3: CASSLEQGVGGEQYF. For the CDR3, the DNA is TGCGCCAGCAGCTTGGAACAGGGCGTCGGCGGCGAGCAGTACTTC.

The chain employs TRBV10-3 and TRBJ2-1; 11 bases are shared with TRBD2. The germline gives CDR1 ENHRY, CDR2 SYGVKD. The CDR3 spans 16 residues. V trimming: 4 bases; J trimming: 5 bases; junction bases outside the gene matches: 7. The CDR3 sequence: CAISGGIAGGDNEQFF. The CDR3 region has the DNA TGTGCCATCAGTGGCGGGATAGCGGGAGGGGACAATGAGCAGTTCTTC.